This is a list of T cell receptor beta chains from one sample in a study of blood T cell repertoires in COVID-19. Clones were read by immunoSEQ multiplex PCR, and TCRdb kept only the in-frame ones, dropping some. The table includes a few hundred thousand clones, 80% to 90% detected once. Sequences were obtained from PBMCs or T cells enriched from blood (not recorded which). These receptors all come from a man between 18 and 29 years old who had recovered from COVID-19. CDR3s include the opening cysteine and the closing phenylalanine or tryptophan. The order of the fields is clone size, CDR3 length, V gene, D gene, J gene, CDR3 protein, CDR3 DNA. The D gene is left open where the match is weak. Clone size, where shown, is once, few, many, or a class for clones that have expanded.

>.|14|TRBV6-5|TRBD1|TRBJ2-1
CASSPAGDRDEQFF
TGTGCCAGCAGTCCGGCAGGGGACAGGGATGAGCAGTTCTTC
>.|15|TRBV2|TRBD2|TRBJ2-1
CASSVSGGAYNEQFF
TGTGCCAGCAGTGTAAGCGGGGGGGCCTACAATGAGCAGTTCTTC
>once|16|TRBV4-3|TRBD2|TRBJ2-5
CASSQVSAAGVKTQYF
TGCGCCAGCAGCCAAGTATCGGCTGCGGGGGTCAAGACCCAGTACTTC
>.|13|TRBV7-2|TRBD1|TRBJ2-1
CASSRIQGYEQFF
TGTGCCAGCAGTCGGATACAGGGGTATGAGCAGTTCTTC
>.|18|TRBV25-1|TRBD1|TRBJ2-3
CASSEPATGMPSTDTQYF
TGTGCCAGCAGTGAACCGGCGACAGGGATGCCCTCCACAGATACGCAGTATTTT
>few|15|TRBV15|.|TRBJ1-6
CATSRDSRGGSPLHF
TGTGCCACCAGCAGAGACAGCAGGGGTGGTTCACCCCTCCACTTT
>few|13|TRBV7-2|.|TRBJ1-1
CASTKEFNTEAFF
TGTGCCAGCACCAAGGAGTTCAACACTGAAGCTTTCTTT
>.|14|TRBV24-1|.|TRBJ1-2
CATSDGQAIYGYTF
TGTGCCACCAGTGATGGGCAGGCCATCTATGGCTACACCTTC
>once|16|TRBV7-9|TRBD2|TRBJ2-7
CASSPRTSGLPYEQYF
TGTGCCAGCAGCCCCCGGACTAGCGGGCTCCCCTACGAGCAGTACTTC
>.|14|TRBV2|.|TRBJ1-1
CASSGWQGITEAFF
TGTGCCAGCAGTGGTTGGCAGGGAATCACTGAAGCTTTCTTT
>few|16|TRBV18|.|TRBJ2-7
CASSPNSIRMGGEQYF
TGTGCCAGCTCACCGAATTCGATACGAATGGGGGGCGAGCAGTACTTC
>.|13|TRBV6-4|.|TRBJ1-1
CASSDSGRGEAFF
TGTGCCAGCAGTGACTCCGGCAGGGGTGAAGCTTTCTTT
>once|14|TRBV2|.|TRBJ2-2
CASREGFSTGELFF
TGTGCCAGCAGGGAGGGGTTTTCCACCGGGGAGCTGTTTTTT
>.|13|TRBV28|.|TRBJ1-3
CASRGLSGNTIYF
TGTGCCAGCAGAGGACTTTCTGGAAACACCATATATTTT
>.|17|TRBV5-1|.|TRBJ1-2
CASSLVPSWQGNYGYTF
TGCGCCAGCAGCTTGGTCCCCTCCTGGCAGGGGAACTATGGCTACACCTTC
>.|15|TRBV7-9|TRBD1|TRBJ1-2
CASSLGPGTGNGYTF
TGTGCCAGCAGCCTGGGCCCCGGGACAGGCAATGGCTACACCTTC
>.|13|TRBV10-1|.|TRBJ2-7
CASSERQDGEQYF
TGCGCCAGCAGTGAGAGGCAGGATGGGGAGCAGTACTTC
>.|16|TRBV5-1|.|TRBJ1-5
CASSLGVQGINQPQHF
TGCGCCAGCAGCTTGGGAGTGCAGGGCATCAATCAGCCCCAGCATTTT
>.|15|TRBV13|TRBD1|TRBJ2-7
CASSPGTALSYEQYF
TGTGCCAGCAGCCCCGGGACAGCTCTCTCCTACGAGCAGTACTTC
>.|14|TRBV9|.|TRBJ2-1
CASSPQVPGYEQFF
TGTGCCAGCAGCCCGCAGGTCCCAGGGTATGAGCAGTTCTTC
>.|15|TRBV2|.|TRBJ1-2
CATSPDSPSFYGYTF
TGTGCCACCAGCCCGGACAGCCCCTCGTTCTATGGCTACACCTTC
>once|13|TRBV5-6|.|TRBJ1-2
CASSLKGGYGYTF
TGTGCCAGCAGCTTGAAAGGAGGTTATGGCTACACCTTC
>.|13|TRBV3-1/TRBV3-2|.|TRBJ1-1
CASSQAEDQKAFF
TGTGCCAGCAGCCAAGCCGAGGATCAGAAAGCTTTCTTT
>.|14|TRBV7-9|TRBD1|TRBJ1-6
CASSMDRDNSPLHF
TGTGCCAGCAGCATGGACAGGGATAATTCACCCCTCCACTTT
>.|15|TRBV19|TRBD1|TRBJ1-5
CASSFGTGTNQPQHF
TGTGCCAGTAGTTTCGGGACAGGGACCAATCAGCCCCAGCATTTT
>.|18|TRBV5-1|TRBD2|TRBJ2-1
CASSSDTPLSGRGGEQFF
TGCGCCAGCAGCTCCGACACCCCCCTTAGCGGGAGGGGGGGTGAGCAGTTCTTC
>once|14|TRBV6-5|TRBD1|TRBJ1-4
CASSSGTGLEKLFF
TGTGCCAGCAGTTCCGGGACAGGGCTTGAAAAACTGTTTTTT
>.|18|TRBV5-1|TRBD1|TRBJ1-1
CASSLVLAGGSRNTEAFF
TGCGCCAGCAGCTTAGTCCTCGCAGGGGGCTCGAGGAACACTGAAGCTTTCTTT
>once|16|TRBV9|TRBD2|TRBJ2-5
CASSVGGSGGQETQYF
TGTGCCAGCAGCGTAGGGGGTAGCGGGGGACAAGAGACCCAGTACTTC
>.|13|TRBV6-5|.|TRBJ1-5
CAATEGAGQPQHF
TGTGCTGCAACGGAGGGAGCAGGCCAGCCCCAGCATTTT
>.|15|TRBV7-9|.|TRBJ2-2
CASSLNRQRTGELFF
TGTGCCAGCAGCTTGAACAGGCAGAGGACCGGGGAGCTGTTTTTT
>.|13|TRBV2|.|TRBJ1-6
CASSTQGTSPLHF
TGTGCCAGCAGTACACAGGGAACTTCACCCCTCCACTTT
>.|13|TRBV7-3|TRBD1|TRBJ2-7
CASSWTGANEQYF
TGTGCCAGCAGCTGGACAGGGGCCAACGAGCAGTACTTC
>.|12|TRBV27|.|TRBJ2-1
CASSLSGNEQFF
TGTGCCAGCAGCTTAAGCGGTAATGAGCAGTTCTTC
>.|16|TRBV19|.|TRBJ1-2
CASSLWTADYFYGYTF
TGTGCCAGTAGTTTATGGACAGCGGATTACTTCTATGGCTACACCTTC
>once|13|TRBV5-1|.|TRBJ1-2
CASSWETGLVRTF
TGCGCCAGCAGCTGGGAAACAGGTCTGGTCAGGACCTTC
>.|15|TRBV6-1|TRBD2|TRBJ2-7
CASSEGPAGSYEQYF
TGTGCCAGCAGTGAAGGGCCAGCGGGGAGTTACGAGCAGTACTTC
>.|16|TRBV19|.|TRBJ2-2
CASSIRGRGLTGELFF
TGTGCCAGTAGTATACGTGGGCGGGGACTCACCGGGGAGCTGTTTTTT
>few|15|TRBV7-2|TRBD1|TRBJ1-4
CASSEGQGGVGGLFF
TGTGCCAGCAGCGAGGGACAGGGAGGAGTAGGCGGACTGTTTTTT
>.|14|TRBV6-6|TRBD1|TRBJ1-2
CASSRGQDIYGYTF
TGTGCCAGCAGTCGAGGACAGGACATTTATGGCTACACCTTC
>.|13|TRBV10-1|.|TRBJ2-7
CASSDGGVDEQYF
TGCGCCAGCAGTGACGGAGGGGTCGACGAGCAGTACTTC
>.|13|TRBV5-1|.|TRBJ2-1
CASSRQDYNEQFF
TGCGCCAGCAGCCGACAGGACTACAATGAGCAGTTCTTC
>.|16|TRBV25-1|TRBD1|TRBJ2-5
CASTFSRTGGRETQYF
TGTGCCAGCACCTTCTCGAGGACAGGGGGCCGGGAGACCCAGTACTTC
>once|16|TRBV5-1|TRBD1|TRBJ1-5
CASSLFVGQGKQPQHF
TGCGCCAGCAGCTTGTTTGTCGGACAGGGGAAACAGCCCCAGCATTTT
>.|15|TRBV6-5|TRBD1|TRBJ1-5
CASSYYRDRVQPQHF
TGTGCCAGCAGTTACTACCGGGACAGGGTCCAGCCCCAGCATTTT
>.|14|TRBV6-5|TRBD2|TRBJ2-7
CASSYSGGSYEQYF
TGTGCCAGCAGTTACTCCGGCGGGAGCTACGAGCAGTACTTC
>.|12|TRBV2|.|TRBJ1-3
CASRGLGNTIYF
TGTGCCAGCAGGGGGCTTGGAAACACCATATATTTT
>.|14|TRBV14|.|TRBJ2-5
CASSQLGLEETQYF
TGTGCCAGCAGCCAATTGGGACTCGAAGAGACCCAGTACTTC
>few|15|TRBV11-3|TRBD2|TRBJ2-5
CASSQRGLGQETQYF
TGTGCCAGCAGCCAAAGGGGACTAGGGCAAGAGACCCAGTACTTC
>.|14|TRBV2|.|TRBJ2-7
CASSEQGPTYEQYF
TGTGCCAGCAGTGAACAGGGGCCCACCTACGAGCAGTACTTC
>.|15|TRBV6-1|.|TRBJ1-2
CASSDTAGDGTGYTF
TGTGCCAGCAGTGATACCGCGGGGGACGGGACTGGCTACACCTTC
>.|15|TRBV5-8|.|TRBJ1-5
CASSLMRGLNQPQHF
TGTGCCAGCAGCTTGATGCGCGGACTGAATCAGCCCCAGCATTTT
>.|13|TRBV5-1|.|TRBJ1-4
CASSSDRLEKLFF
TGCGCCAGCAGCTCCGACAGGCTAGAAAAACTGTTTTTT
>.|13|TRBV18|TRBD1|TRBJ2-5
CASSLRGIETQYF
TGTGCCAGCTCACTCAGGGGGATTGAGACCCAGTACTTC